Shown below are 32 T cell receptor beta chains from a single sample sequenced in a study of CD4 and CD8 cells across lung adenocarcinoma regions. TCRdb re-analysed the PCR reads in MiXCR, keeping a single row per CDR3 protein. There are roughly 20,000 distinct CDR3 sequences in the sample; approximately 49% occur only once, and roughly a quarter lies in the top ten. Sequenced input: CD8+ T cells from the center of a lung tumor. The receptors derive from a female donor with lung adenocarcinoma. The CD4 and CD8 labels of this study may be unreliable.

Comment on this clonotype: A junction end diverges from the germline sequence, so it may reflect a read error. This sequence joins TRBV27 and TRBJ2-3; D is possibly TRBD1 or TRBD2 (5 bases each). Looked up from germline, CDR1 is MNHEY and CDR2 is SMNVEV (reference sequence). The CDR3 has 15 amino acids. Here the CDR3 DNA reads TGTGCCAGCAGGCCGGGGCTGGGAGTCAAAGATACTCAGTATTTT. It yields the protein CASRPGLGVKDTQYF.

The chain employs TRBV7-2 and TRBJ2-3; D is perhaps TRBD2 (7 bases). Trimming took 1 base from V and 5 from J, leaving 13 bases between them. CDR1 is SGHTA and CDR2 is FQGNSA in the germline V gene. This CDR3 has 15 amino acids. The CDR3 is CASSLGGGGGDTQYF. The CDR3, as DNA: TGTGCCAGCAGCTTAGGGGGAGGGGGTGGAGATACGCAGTATTTT.

Only a few counts were recorded for this clonotype. The rearrangement uses TRBV4-1 and TRBJ1-1; unclear D gene. This CDR3 is built from 18 residues. V shed 0 bases and J shed 1 base, with 18 bases lying between them. The germline CDR1 and CDR2 sequences are MGHRA and YSYEKL. The CDR3 spells CASSQELRVGGRNTEAFF. As DNA, the CDR3 is TGCGCCAGCAGCCAAGAACTCCGCGTAGGTGGGAGGAACACTGAAGCTTTCTTT.

This clonotype showed up many times. The chain uses TRBV10-3 and TRBJ2-1; 11 nucleotides align to TRBD2. The CDR3 has 15 residues. Germline V gene sequence: CDR1 ENHRY, CDR2 SYGVKD. J gave up 5 bases and V 6 bases, and 6 bases lay outside the gene matches. The chain's CDR3 is CAIRTSGRGHNEQFF. CDR3 sequence (DNA): TGTGCCATCAGAACTAGCGGGAGAGGCCACAATGAGCAGTTCTTC.

This clonotype appeared a few times. This chain joins TRBV6-1 and TRBJ1-1, with D maybe TRBD1 (6 bases). The germline gives CDR1 MNHNS, CDR2 SASEGT. Trimming pared 6 bases from V and 5 bases from J, leaving 16 bases between. This CDR3 spans 14 amino acids. CDR3 protein: CASRERRGGTEAFF. The CDR3 DNA is TGTGCCAGCAGGGAGCGGAGAGGGGGGACTGAAGCTTTCTTT.

This clonotype was observed a handful of times. This chain joins TRBV9 and TRBJ2-1; D possibly corresponds to TRBD2 (7 bases). V lost 2 bases to trimming and J lost 9 bases, with 18 bases between them. The CDR3 length is 15 residues. Germline V gene data show CDR1 as SGDLS and CDR2 as YYNGEE. Written as DNA, the CDR3 is TGTGCCAGCAGCGTGTCTGTCGGGGGGCGGGTTGAGCAGTTCTTC. Encoded protein: CASSVSVGGRVEQFF.

The chain has TRBV7-2 and TRBJ2-3; 7 bases match TRBD1. The germline CDR1 and CDR2 sequences are SGHTA and FQGNSA. The CDR3 runs to 13 residues. The trim removed 3 bases at V and 9 bases at J, leaving 6 bases unmatched. The CDR3 DNA follows: TGTGCCAGCAGCTTCCCCGACAGGGCCACGCAGTATTTT. Translated: CASSFPDRATQYF.

This clonotype has just one count. V and J are TRBV10-2 and TRBJ2-5; tentative D call: TRBD2 (6 bases). Germline values: CDR1 WSHSY, CDR2 SAAADI. This CDR3 has 15 amino acids. V was cut by 11 bases and J by 8 bases, with 27 bases left in between. CDR3 sequence: CAAGTGGRDPDTQYF. The DNA for the CDR3 is TGCGCCGCGGGTACCGGGGGACGTGACCCAGATACCCAGTACTTC.

The chain carries TRBV25-1 and TRBJ2-1; perhaps D is TRBD1 or TRBD2 (5 bases each). The CDR3 totals 20 residues. Trimming removed 6 bases at V and 0 bases at J, with 27 bases between. Germline CDR1 MGHDK, CDR2 SYGVNS. The CDR3, as DNA: TGTGCCAGCAGCAGACTTACCCAAACCGGGACCCTTAGCTCCTACAATGAGCAGTTCTTC. Translation gives CASSRLTQTGTLSSYNEQFF.

The chain links TRBV27 to TRBJ2-5, with 8 bases that match TRBD2. The end of the DNA aligns better with TRBJ2-7, so the J call may be wrong. CDR1 MNHEY and CDR2 SMNVEV come from the germline V gene (reference sequence). The CDR3 spans 15 residues. The CDR3 DNA follows: TGTGCCAGCGGCAAGACGGCTAGCGGGTCCTACGAGCAGTACTTC. It codes for CASGKTASGSYEQYF.

This clonotype was counted ten times or more. The V gene is TRBV5-1, the J gene TRBJ2-3; no clear D. The CDR3 has 12 residues. Trimming pared 4 bases from V and 2 bases from J, leaving 5 bases between. Germline-derived CDR1 and CDR2 are SGHRS and YFSETQ. The CDR3 sequence: CASSLDTDTQYF. CDR3 bases: TGCGCCAGCAGCCTAGACACAGATACGCAGTATTTT. Full variable domain (remainder filled in from reference TRBV5-1 and TRBJ2-3): KAGVTQTPRYLIKTRGQQVTLSCSPISGHRSVSWYQQTPGQGLQFLFEYFSETQRNKGNFPGRFSGRQFSNSRSEMNVSTLELGDSALYLCASSLDTDTQYFGPGTRLTVL.

Concerning this clonotype itself: At one boundary the junction diverges from the germline segment, which might be a read error. The chain uses TRBV6-1 and TRBJ2-2, with D tentatively TRBD2 (5 bases). CDR1 MNHNS and CDR2 SASEGT come from the germline V gene. The CDR3 totals 16 residues. CDR3 region: CASSPHPAGSTGEQFF. CDR3 DNA: TGTGCCAGCAGTCCCCACCCGGCTGGGAGCACCGGGGAGCAGTTTTTT.

This clonotype was detected ten times or more. J is TRBJ2-1 and V is TRBV12-3 or TRBV12-4; D is possibly TRBD1 (6 bases). Trimming pared 3 bases from V and 4 bases from J, leaving 10 bases between. The CDR3 sequence is 14 residues long. DNA for the CDR3: TGTGCCAGCAGTTTCCAGGGGCCGTACAATGAGCAGTTCTTC. Translation: CASSFQGPYNEQFF.

In regard to this clonotype: At one boundary the junction diverges from the germline segment, which might be a read error. V and J are TRBV12-3 or TRBV12-4 and TRBJ2-5; 8 bases fit TRBD1. There are 18 residues in the CDR3. CDR3 loop: CASSFAGTGVRDQETQYF. Written as DNA, the CDR3 is TGTGCCAGCAGTTTTGCTGGGACAGGTGTTCGTGACCAAGAGACGCAGTACTTC.

CDR3 protein: CASSLAGQAAEQFF. In DNA form, the CDR3 reads TGTGCCAGCAGCTTAGCGGGACAGGCGGCTGAGCAGTTCTTC. This chain links TRBV7-2 with TRBJ2-1, with 8 nucleotides matching TRBD1. This CDR3 region has 14 residues. Germline V gene data show CDR1 as SGHTA and CDR2 as FQGNSA. V gave up 0 bases and J gave up 9 bases; unmatched junction bases: 4.

The V and J genes are TRBV27 and TRBJ2-5; D perhaps matches TRBD1 (6 bases). The end of the DNA is better explained by TRBJ2-7, so the J call may be wrong. CDR3 length: 15 amino acids. CDR1 MNHEY and CDR2 SMNVEV come from the germline V gene (reference sequence). This chain's CDR3 is CASSLYPTGTYEQYF. CDR3 sequence (DNA): TGTGCCAGCAGTTTATACCCCACAGGGACCTACGAGCAGTACTTC.

The CDR3 protein is CAGKGSRDPETQYF. CDR3 nucleotide sequence: TGCGCGGGCAAGGGGAGCCGTGACCCAGAGACCCAGTACTTC. The chain carries TRBV10-1 and TRBJ2-5; D is tentatively TRBD1 or TRBD2 (5 bases each). Germline lookup yields CDR1 WNHNN and CDR2 SYGVQD (reference sequence). The CDR3 extends over 14 amino acids.

Remarks on this clonotype: Mismatch with germline at one junction end may stem from a read error. CDR3 amino acids: CASQRGRGAGAKNTQYF. The CDR3 region has the DNA TGTGCCAGCCAGAGGGGTCGGGGGGCGGGGGCCAAAAACACTCAGTACTTC. The rearrangement uses TRBV6-1 and TRBJ2-4, with D perhaps TRBD2 (7 bases). The CDR3 contains 17 residues. Germline V gene sequence: CDR1 MNHNS, CDR2 SASEGT.

The chain has TRBV11-2 and TRBJ2-1; weak D call: TRBD2 (6 bases). The DNA end is a closer match to TRBJ2-7, so the J assignment may be wrong. This CDR3 is 15 amino acids long. Per the germline V gene, CDR1 is SGHAT and CDR2 is FQNNGV. The CDR3 DNA reads as TGTGCCAGCAGCTTAGCTGGGGGAGGAACCTACGAGCAGTACTTC. It is translated as CASSLAGGGTYEQYF.

As to this clonotype: A read error may account for a junction end that differs from germline. The chain carries TRBV10-2 and TRBJ2-4; D could derive from TRBD1 or TRBD2 (6 bases each). The CDR3 contains 15 residues. CDR1 is WSHSY and CDR2 is SAAADI in the germline V gene. The CDR3 sequence is CGSSTGRRDKDTQYF. In DNA form, the CDR3 reads TGCGGCAGCAGTACGGGGCGGCGGGACAAAGACACTCAGTACTTC.

This chain uses TRBV6-1 with TRBJ2-3; unclear D gene. CDR1 MNHNS and CDR2 SASEGT come from the germline V gene. The CDR3 is 12 amino acids. V was cut by 3 bases and J by 7 bases, with 8 bases left in between. CDR3 protein: CASSEKAYTQYF. CDR3 nucleotide sequence: TGTGCCAGCAGTGAGAAAGCGTATACGCAGTATTTT.

The chain links TRBV27 to TRBJ2-1; D is possibly TRBD2 (7 bases). Judging by the DNA end, TRBJ2-7 fits better; the J call may be wrong. Germline V CDR1 and CDR2: MNHEY, SMNVEV (reference sequence). The CDR3 has 17 residues. The CDR3 protein is CASSGRGGDAFSTEQYF. The CDR3 DNA reads as TGTGCCAGCAGTGGCCGCGGGGGCGATGCATTCTCCACCGAGCAGTACTTC.

This clonotype was seen just once. The rearrangement links TRBV6-1 to TRBJ2-5, with D possibly TRBD1 on 6 matching bases. This CDR3 has 14 residues. Germline CDR1 MNHNS, CDR2 SASEGT. CDR3 sequence reads: CAGIGGSGADTQYF. The CDR3 DNA reads TGTGCGGGCATAGGGGGTTCAGGCGCAGATACGCAGTACTTC.

Concerning this clonotype itself: The junction does not match germline at one end; this may be a read error. The CDR3 nucleotides read TGTGCGGGCAGTGGGGGAACTAGCCAAGAGACGCAGTATTTC. Translation: CAGSGGTSQETQYF. The rearrangement joins TRBV27 to TRBJ2-3; possibly TRBD2 for D (6 bases). Germline CDR1 and CDR2: MNHEY and SMNVEV (reference sequence). This CDR3 comprises 14 residues.

This clonotype has a handful of counts. V gene TRBV14 combines with J gene TRBJ2-7, with D perhaps TRBD1 (6 bases). V was shortened by 4 bases and J by 0 bases, with 13 bases between the two germline ends. CDR3 length: 15 amino acids. In germline, CDR1 is SGHDN, CDR2 FVKESK. The CDR3 coding sequence is TGTGCCAGCAGCCCCCAGACAGGTGCCTCCTACGAGCAGTACTTC. This encodes CASSPQTGASYEQYF.

This chain's CDR3 is CASSSPGLRGEQFF. CDR3 coding DNA: TGTGCCAGCTCATCCCCGGGACTACGCGGTGAGCAGTTCTTC. The chain is built from TRBV27 and TRBJ2-1; 7 bases are shared with TRBD2. J gave up 9 bases and V 8 bases, and 13 bases lay outside the gene matches. The CDR3 extends over 14 amino acids. The germline V gene has CDR1 MNHEY and CDR2 SMNVEV (reference sequence).

This clonotype is classed as medium-sized. The chain has TRBV10-2 and TRBJ1-2; D remains unclear. The CDR3 length is 13 residues. The V gene lost 4 bases and the J gene lost 6 bases, with 12 bases spanning the gap. Germline V gene lookup returns CDR1 WSHSY and CDR2 SAAADI. Here the CDR3 DNA reads TGCGCCAGCAGTGTCTCTGGGCTTGATGGCTACACCTTC. Translation: CASSVSGLDGYTF.

This clonotype was detected once. The final CDR3 position lacks the conserved phenylalanine or tryptophan, pointing to a likely read error. The J gene is TRBJ2-5, the V gene TRBV7-2, with D possibly matching TRBD1 (6 bases). The length of the CDR3 is 13 residues. Germline V gene data show CDR1 as SGHTA and CDR2 as FQGNSA. V lost 1 base and J lost 8, with 11 bases in between. This CDR3 reads CASSLGPGDTQYV. CDR3 DNA sequence: TGTGCCAGCAGCTTAGGCCCAGGGGACACCCAGTACGTC.

The gene calls are TRBV6-1 and TRBJ2-3, with 7 bases fitting TRBD1. The DNA matches TRBJ2-5 better at its end, which makes the J call doubtful. Per germline, CDR1 MNHNS and CDR2 SASEGT. CDR3 length: 14 amino acids. CDR3 loop: CAGHRGRGADTQYF. The CDR3 DNA follows: TGTGCGGGGCACAGGGGCCGAGGCGCAGATACCCAGTACTTC.

This chain uses TRBV10-2 with TRBJ2-4; 8 bases fit TRBD2. Trimming at V came to 9 bases and at J to 13 bases, leaving 20 bases not matched to a gene. Germline CDR1 reads WSHSY; CDR2 reads SAAADI. The CDR3 consists of 15 residues. The CDR3 sequence: CARGAGGGPKDTQYF. CDR3 sequence (DNA): TGCGCCAGGGGTGCCGGGGGGGGGCCCAAAGATACCCAGTACTTC.

This clonotype qualifies as medium-sized. The chain employs TRBV25-1 and TRBJ1-2, with no clear D. Per germline, CDR1 MGHDK and CDR2 SYGVNS. The CDR3 covers 14 residues. Trimming took 8 bases from V and 8 from J, leaving 21 bases between them. Written as DNA, the CDR3 is TGTGCCAGCGGAATACTCGGGCGATATGACGGCTACACCTTC. It yields the protein CASGILGRYDGYTF.

The genes are TRBV6-1 and TRBJ2-1; 7 nucleotides agree with TRBD1. The CDR3 covers 17 residues. V lost 7 bases to trimming and J lost 2 bases; unmatched junction nucleotides: 14. CDR1 is MNHNS, CDR2 SASEGT, per germline. CDR3 nucleotide sequence: TGTGCCAGCATCGGGCAGGGGGTGGGTGTACCCTACAATGAGCAGTTCTTC. This gives the protein CASIGQGVGVPYNEQFF.